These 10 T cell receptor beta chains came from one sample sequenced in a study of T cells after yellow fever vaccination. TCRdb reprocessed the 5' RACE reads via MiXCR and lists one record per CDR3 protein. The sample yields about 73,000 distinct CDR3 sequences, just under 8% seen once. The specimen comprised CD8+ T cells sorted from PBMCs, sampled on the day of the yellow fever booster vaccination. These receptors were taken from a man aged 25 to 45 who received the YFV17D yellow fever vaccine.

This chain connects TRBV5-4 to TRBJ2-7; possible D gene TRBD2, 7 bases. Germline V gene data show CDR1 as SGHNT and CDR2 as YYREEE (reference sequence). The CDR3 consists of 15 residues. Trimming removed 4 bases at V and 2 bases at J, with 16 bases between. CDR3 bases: TGTGCCAGCAGCGGGGGGGCGCGGGAACCCTACGAGCAGTACTTC. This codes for CASSGGAREPYEQYF.

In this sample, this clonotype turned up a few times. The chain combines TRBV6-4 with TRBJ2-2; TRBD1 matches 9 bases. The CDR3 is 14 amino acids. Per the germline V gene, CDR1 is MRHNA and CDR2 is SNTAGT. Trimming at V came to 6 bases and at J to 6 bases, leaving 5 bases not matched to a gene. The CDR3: CASRPGTGSGELFF. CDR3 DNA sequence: TGTGCCAGCAGGCCCGGGACAGGGTCCGGGGAGCTGTTTTTT.

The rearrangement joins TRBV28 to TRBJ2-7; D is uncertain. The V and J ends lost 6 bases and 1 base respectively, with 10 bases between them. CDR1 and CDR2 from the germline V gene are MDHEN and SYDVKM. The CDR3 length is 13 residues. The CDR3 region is CASRPLDSYEQYF. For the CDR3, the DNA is TGTGCCAGCAGACCTCTTGATTCCTACGAGCAGTACTTC. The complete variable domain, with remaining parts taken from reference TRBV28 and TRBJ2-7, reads DVKVTQSSRYLVKRTGEKVFLECVQDMDHENMFWYRQDPGLGLRLIYFSYDVKMKEKGDIPEGYSVSREKKERFSLILESASTNQTSMYLCASRPLDSYEQYFGPGTRLTVT.

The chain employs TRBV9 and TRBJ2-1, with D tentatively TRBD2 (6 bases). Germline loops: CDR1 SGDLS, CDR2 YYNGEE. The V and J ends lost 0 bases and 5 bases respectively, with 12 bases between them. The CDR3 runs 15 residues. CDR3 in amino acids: CASSVVEGGNNEQFF. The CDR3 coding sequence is TGTGCCAGCAGCGTAGTGGAGGGCGGGAACAATGAGCAGTTCTTC.

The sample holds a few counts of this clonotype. CDR3: CASSQFIIATSGTPGHEQYF. CDR3 coding DNA: TGTGCCAGCAGCCAGTTTATCATAGCGACTAGCGGGACCCCGGGGCACGAGCAGTACTTC. V and J are TRBV12-3 or TRBV12-4 and TRBJ2-7; 11 bases agree with TRBD2. The CDR3 is 20 residues long. The V gene end was trimmed by 6 bases and the J gene end by 5 bases; junction bases not matched to a gene: 24.

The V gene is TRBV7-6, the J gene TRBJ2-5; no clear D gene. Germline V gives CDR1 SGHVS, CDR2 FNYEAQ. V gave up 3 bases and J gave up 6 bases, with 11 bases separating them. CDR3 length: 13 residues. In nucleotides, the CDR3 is TGTGCCAGCAGCTTGGGTACCTGGCAGACCCAGTACTTC. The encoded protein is CASSLGTWQTQYF.

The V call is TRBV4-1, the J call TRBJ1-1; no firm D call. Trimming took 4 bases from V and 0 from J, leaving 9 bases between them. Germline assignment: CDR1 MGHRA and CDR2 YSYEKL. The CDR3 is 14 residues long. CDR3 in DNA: TGCGCCAGCAGCCCAGGCGAGCTGAACACTGAAGCTTTCTTT. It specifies CASSPGELNTEAFF.

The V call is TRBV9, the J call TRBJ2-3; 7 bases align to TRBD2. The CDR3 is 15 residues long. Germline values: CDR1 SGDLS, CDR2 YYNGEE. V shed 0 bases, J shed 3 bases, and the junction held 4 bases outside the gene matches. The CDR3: CASSVEGGRTDTQYF. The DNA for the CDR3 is TGTGCCAGCAGCGTAGAAGGCGGGAGAACAGATACGCAGTATTTT.

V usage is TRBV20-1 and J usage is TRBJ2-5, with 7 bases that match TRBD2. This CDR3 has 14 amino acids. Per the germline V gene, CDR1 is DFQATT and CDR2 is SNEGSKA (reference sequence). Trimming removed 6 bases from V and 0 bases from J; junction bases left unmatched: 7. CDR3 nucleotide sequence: TGCAGTGCCCGGATAGCGGGCTACCAAGAGACCCAGTACTTC. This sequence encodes CSARIAGYQETQYF.

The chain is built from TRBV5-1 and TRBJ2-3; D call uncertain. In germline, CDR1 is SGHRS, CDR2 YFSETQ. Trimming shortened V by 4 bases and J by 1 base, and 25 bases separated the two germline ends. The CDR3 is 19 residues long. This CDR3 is CASSPMIVAATGRTDTQYF. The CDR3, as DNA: TGCGCCAGCAGCCCCATGATTGTGGCGGCTACCGGACGCACAGATACGCAGTATTTT.